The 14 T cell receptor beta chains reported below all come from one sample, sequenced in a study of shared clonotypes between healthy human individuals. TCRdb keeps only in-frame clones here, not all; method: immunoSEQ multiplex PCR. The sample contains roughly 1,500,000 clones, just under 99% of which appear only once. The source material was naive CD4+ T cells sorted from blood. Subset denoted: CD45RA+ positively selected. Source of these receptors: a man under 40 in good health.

CDR3 DNA: TGCGCCAGCACCCTTGGGGGGGAGACCCAGTACTTC. Protein sequence: CASTLGGETQYF. The chain combines TRBV5-1 with TRBJ2-5; perhaps TRBD2 as D (6 bases). The germline V gene has CDR1 SGHRS and CDR2 YFSETQ. The V end was cut by 6 bases, the J end by 5 bases, with 11 bases between. The length of the CDR3 is 12 residues.

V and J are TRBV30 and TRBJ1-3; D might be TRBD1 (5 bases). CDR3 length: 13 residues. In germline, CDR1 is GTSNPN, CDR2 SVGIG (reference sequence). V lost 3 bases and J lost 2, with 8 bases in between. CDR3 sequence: CAWSQGPGNTIYF. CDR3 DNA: TGTGCCTGGAGCCAGGGCCCTGGAAACACCATATATTTT.

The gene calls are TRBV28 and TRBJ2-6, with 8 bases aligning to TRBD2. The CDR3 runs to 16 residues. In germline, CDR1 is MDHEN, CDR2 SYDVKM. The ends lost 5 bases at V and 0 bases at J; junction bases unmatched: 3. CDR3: CASSRGGPSGANVLTF. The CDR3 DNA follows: TGTGCCAGCAGTCGGGGGGGGCCCTCTGGGGCCAACGTCCTGACTTTC.

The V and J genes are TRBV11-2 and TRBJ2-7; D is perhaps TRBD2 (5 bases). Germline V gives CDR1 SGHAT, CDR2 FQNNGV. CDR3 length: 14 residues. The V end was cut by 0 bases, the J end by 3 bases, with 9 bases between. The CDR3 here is CASSLEVGSYEQYF. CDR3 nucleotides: TGTGCCAGCAGCTTAGAGGTAGGGAGCTACGAGCAGTACTTC. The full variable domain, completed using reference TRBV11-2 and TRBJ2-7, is EAGVAQSPRYKIIEKRQSVAFWCNPISGHATLYWYQQILGQGPKLLIQFQNNGVVDDSQLPKDRFSAERLKGVDSTLKIQPAKLEDSAVYLCASSLEVGSYEQYFGPGTRLTVT.

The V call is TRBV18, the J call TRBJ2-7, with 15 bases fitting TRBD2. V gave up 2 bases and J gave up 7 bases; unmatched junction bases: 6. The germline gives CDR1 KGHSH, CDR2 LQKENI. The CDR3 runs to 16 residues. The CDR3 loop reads CASSPGLAGGPPEQYF. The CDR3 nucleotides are TGTGCCAGCTCACCAGGACTAGCGGGAGGGCCTCCTGAGCAGTACTTC.

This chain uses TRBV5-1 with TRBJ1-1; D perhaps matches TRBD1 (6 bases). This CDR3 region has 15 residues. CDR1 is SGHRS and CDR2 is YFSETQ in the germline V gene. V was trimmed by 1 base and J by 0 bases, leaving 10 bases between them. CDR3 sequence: CASSLSGQLNTEAFF. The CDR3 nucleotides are TGCGCCAGCAGCTTGTCCGGACAGTTGAACACTGAAGCTTTCTTT.

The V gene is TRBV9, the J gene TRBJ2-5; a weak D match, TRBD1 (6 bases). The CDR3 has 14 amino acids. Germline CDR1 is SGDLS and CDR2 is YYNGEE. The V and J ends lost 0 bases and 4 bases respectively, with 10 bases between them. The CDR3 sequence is CASSVVAGAETQYF. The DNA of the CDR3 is TGTGCCAGCAGCGTAGTGGCAGGGGCAGAGACCCAGTACTTC.

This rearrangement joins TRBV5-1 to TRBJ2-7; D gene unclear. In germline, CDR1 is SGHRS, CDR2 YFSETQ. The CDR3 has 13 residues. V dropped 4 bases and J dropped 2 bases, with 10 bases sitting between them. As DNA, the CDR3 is TGCGCCAGCAGCCTGGCATACCCCTACGAGCAGTACTTC. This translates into CASSLAYPYEQYF. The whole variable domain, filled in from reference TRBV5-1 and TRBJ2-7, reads KAGVTQTPRYLIKTRGQQVTLSCSPISGHRSVSWYQQTPGQGLQFLFEYFSETQRNKGNFPGRFSGRQFSNSRSEMNVSTLELGDSALYLCASSLAYPYEQYFGPGTRLTVT.

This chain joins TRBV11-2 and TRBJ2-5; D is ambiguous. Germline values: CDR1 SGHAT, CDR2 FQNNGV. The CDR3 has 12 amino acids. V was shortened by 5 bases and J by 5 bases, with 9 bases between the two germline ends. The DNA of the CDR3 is TGTGCCAGCAGCCCCATATTGGAGACCCAGTACTTC. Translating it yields CASSPILETQYF.

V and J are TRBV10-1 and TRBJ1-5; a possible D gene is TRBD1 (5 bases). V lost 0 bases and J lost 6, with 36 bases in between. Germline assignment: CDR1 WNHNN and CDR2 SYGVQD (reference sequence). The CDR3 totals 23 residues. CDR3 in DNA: TGCGCCAGCAGTGAGTCGACGGGGTTGTTCAAGACAGAGAAGATGGGAATCGTTCAGCCCCAGCATTTT. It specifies CASSESTGLFKTEKMGIVQPQHF.

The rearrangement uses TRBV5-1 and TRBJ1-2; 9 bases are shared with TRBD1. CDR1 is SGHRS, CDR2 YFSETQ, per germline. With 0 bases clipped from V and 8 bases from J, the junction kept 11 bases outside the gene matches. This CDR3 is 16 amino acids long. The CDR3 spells CASSLVEGGTGYGYTF. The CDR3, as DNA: TGCGCCAGCAGCTTGGTTGAGGGTGGGACAGGGTACGGCTACACCTTC.

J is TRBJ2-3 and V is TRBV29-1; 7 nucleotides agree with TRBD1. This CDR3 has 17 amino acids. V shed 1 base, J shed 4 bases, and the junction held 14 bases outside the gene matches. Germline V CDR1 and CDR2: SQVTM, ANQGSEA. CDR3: CSVEAGTALPHPDTQYF. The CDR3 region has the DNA TGCAGCGTTGAAGCGGGGACAGCCTTACCCCATCCAGATACGCAGTATTTT.

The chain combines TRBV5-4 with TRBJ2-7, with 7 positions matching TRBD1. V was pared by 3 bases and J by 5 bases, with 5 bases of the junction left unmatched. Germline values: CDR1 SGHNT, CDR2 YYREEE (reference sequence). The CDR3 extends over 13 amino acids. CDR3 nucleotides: TGTGCCAGCAGCTCCGGGACAGTCAACGAGCAGTACTTC. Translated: CASSSGTVNEQYF.

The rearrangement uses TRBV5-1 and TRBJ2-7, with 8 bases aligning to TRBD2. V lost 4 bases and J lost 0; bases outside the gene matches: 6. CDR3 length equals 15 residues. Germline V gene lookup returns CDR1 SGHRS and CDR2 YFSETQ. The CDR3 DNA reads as TGCGCCAGCAGCCCCGGGGGGGGCAACTCCTACGAGCAGTACTTC. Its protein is CASSPGGGNSYEQYF.